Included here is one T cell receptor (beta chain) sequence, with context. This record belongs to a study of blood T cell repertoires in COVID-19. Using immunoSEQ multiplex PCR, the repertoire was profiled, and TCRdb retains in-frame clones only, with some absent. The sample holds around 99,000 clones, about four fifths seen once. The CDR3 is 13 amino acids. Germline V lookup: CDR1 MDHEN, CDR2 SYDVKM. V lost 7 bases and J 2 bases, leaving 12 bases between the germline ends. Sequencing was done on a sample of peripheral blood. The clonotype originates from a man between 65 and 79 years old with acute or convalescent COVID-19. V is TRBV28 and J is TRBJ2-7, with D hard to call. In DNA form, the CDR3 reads TGTGCCAGCACCCCTACAGTTGCCTACGAGCAGTACTTC. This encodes CASTPTVAYEQYF.